This TCR beta chain was identified in a study of T cells in Graves' hyperthyroidism and ophthalmopathy. This clonotype was picked up many times. Using RNA transcripts as the source, TCR beta CDR3 regions were amplified. Using the HTBI primer set, a first-round RT-PCR was run on the TCR CDR3. Using its own MiXCR run on the multiplex PCR reads, TCRdb lists one record per CDR3 protein. The sample shows a few hundred thousand distinct CDR3 sequences, roughly an eighth of them seen only once. The CDR3 runs 15 residues. V lost 4 bases, J lost 0 bases, and 12 bases lay in between. Germline CDR1 is MNHEY and CDR2 is SMNVEV (reference sequence).

The receptor comes from a woman younger than 35 with Graves' hyperthyroidism. The specimen was blood. V and J are TRBV27 and TRBJ1-1; weak D call: TRBD1 (5 bases). Here the CDR3 reads CASSWGNGLNTEAFF. The CDR3 bases are TGTGCCAGCAGTTGGGGGAACGGATTGAACACTGAAGCTTTCTTT.